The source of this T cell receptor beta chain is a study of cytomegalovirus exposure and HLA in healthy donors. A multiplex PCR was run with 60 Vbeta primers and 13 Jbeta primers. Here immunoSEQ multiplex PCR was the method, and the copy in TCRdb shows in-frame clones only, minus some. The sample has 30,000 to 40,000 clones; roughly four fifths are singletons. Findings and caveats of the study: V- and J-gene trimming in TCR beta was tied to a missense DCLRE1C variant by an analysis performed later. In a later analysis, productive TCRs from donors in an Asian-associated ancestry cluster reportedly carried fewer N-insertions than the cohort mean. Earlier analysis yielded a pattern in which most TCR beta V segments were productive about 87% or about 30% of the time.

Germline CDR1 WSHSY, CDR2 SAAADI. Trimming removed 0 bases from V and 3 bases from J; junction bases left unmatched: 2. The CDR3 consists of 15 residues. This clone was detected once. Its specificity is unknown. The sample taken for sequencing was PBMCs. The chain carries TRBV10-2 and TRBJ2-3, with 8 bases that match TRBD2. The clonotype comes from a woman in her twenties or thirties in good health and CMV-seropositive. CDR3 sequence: CASSESASGTDTQYF. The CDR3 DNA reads TGCGCCAGCAGTGAGTCGGCTAGCGGGACAGATACGCAGTATTTT.